This TCR beta chain is from a study of shared clonotypes between healthy human individuals. General observations from the study: In this cohort, only blood was sampled, and tissue repertoires likely differ.

This clone showed up just a few times. Antigen: not known. Donors were healthy HIV-negative adults without recently reported acute infections or vaccinations. Donors were Caucasian adults residing in Nashville, Tennessee, USA. Using immunoSEQ multiplex PCR, the repertoire was profiled, and TCRdb retains in-frame clones only, with some absent. The sample shows about 330,000 clones, approximately 74% of them seen only once. CDR1 is MDHEN and CDR2 is SYDVKM in the germline V gene. V was trimmed by 2 bases and J by 0 bases, leaving 8 bases between them. The CDR3 consists of 14 residues. V is TRBV28 and J is TRBJ2-7; D is perhaps TRBD1 (5 bases). Sequenced sample: memory CD4+ T cells sorted from blood. This sample's subset: CD45RA-negative fraction. This receptor was identified in a man between 25 and 39 years old in good health. The CDR3 bases are TGTGCCAGCAGTTTAACAGGAAACTCCTACGAGCAGTACTTC. This encodes CASSLTGNSYEQYF.